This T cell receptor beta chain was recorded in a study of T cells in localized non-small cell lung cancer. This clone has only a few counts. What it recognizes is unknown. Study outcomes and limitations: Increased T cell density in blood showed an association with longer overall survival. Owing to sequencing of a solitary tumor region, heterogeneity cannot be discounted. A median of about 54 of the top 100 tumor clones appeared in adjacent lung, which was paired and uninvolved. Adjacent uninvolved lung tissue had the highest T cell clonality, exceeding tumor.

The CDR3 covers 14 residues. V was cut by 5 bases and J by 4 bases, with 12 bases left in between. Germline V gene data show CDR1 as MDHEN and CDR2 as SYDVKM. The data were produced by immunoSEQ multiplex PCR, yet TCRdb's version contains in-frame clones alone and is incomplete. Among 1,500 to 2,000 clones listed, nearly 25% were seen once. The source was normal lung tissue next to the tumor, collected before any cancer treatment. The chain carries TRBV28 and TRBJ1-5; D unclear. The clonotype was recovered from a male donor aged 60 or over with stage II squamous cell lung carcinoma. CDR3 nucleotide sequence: TGTGCCAGCAGTCCGGCCGCAGTTAATCAGCCCCAGCATTTT. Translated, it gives CASSPAAVNQPQHF.